This T cell receptor beta chain was captured in a study of T cells after posttransplantation cyclophosphamide. Sampled 1 year posttransplant, controls received myeloablative marrow transplants, methotrexate and a calcineurin inhibitor. Using immunoSEQ multiplex PCR, the repertoire was profiled, and TCRdb retains in-frame clones only, with some absent. The sample contains 9,500 to 15,000 clones, about 81% of which appear only once. This clone was counted only a few times. Its antigen is not known. General study findings and limits: Later blood repertoires were often dominated by clones from the donor CD8+ memory compartment. Blood and skin or GI T cell repertoires showed limited TRB overlap.

Deletions cut 0 bases from V and 13 bases from J, with 11 bases between. This CDR3 region has 12 residues. Germline CDR1 SGHKS, CDR2 YYEKEE (reference sequence). Sequencing used PBMCs, obtained 350 to 400 days after allogeneic stem cell transplant with calcineurin inhibitor and methotrexate. This sequence originates from a young adult male patient who received an allogeneic stem cell transplant from an unrelated donor, was CMV-positive, and had acute GVHD only. Some T cells may arise from the graft donor. J is TRBJ2-1 and V is TRBV5-5; the D gene is possibly TRBD1 (6 bases). The CDR3, as DNA: TGTGCCAGCAGCTTGGGGACAGTAGTCCAGTTCTTC. The encoded protein is CASSLGTVVQFF.